This is a list of T cell receptor beta chains from one sample in a study of T cell responses to AZD1222 COVID-19 vaccine. Data came from immunoSEQ multiplex PCR; TCRdb stores just in-frame clones and leaves some out. The sample records 100,000 to 130,000 clones, about 86% being singletons. This sample comprised peripheral blood, obtained on day 0 of AZD1222 vaccination. These receptors originate from an adult in good health. The CDR3 runs from the conserved cysteine through the conserved F or W. The D gene is left open where the match is weak. Some rows have no size entry. The others give once, few or many, or a class for an expanded clone.

D	size	V	J	CDR3
NA	NA	TRBV10-1	TRBJ2-2	CPRSRHGNTGELFF
TRBD1	NA	TRBV18	TRBJ1-4	CASSPSDRGPPATNEKLFF
NA	NA	TRBV3-1/TRBV3-2	TRBJ2-1	CASSQVSIEQFF
TRBD1	NA	TRBV7-9	TRBJ2-5	CASSFGQGEETQYF
NA	NA	TRBV5-1	TRBJ2-3	CASSFQGGDTDTQYF
NA	NA	TRBV10-2	TRBJ1-6	CASTALGAGNSPLHF
NA	NA	TRBV6-5	TRBJ2-2	CASSYLNTGELFF
NA	NA	TRBV7-8	TRBJ1-1	CASSHRTEAFF
NA	few	TRBV11-3	TRBJ2-7	CASSPRFGNYEQYF
NA	few	TRBV28	TRBJ1-5	CASSGPLSNQPQHF
TRBD1	NA	TRBV24-1	TRBJ1-1	CATSDTGGLAEAFF
TRBD1	NA	TRBV23-1	TRBJ2-1	CASSQYQGQAFSYNEQFF
NA	NA	TRBV5-1	TRBJ1-5	CASSLADSNQPQHF
NA	NA	TRBV7-2	TRBJ1-6	CASTQRGNFSPLHF
TRBD1	NA	TRBV5-6	TRBJ2-7	CASSRIRDRDSYEQYF
TRBD2	NA	TRBV7-2	TRBJ2-3	CASSLFDTSGGFVDTQYF
NA	once	TRBV5-4	TRBJ2-5	CASSTPGRKETQYF
TRBD1	NA	TRBV5-1	TRBJ2-2	CASSSPGQSNTGELFF
NA	NA	TRBV11-2	TRBJ2-7	CASSLDPAKSYEQYF
NA	NA	TRBV5-4	TRBJ1-5	CASSLKGGQQPQHF
TRBD2	NA	TRBV18	TRBJ2-5	CASSPFLAGEETQYF
NA	NA	TRBV12-3/TRBV12-4	TRBJ2-3	CASSVSDTQYF
NA	NA	TRBV7-3	TRBJ2-1	CASSPRAGGADRNEQFF
NA	NA	TRBV7-3	TRBJ1-6	CASSLATRNSPLHF